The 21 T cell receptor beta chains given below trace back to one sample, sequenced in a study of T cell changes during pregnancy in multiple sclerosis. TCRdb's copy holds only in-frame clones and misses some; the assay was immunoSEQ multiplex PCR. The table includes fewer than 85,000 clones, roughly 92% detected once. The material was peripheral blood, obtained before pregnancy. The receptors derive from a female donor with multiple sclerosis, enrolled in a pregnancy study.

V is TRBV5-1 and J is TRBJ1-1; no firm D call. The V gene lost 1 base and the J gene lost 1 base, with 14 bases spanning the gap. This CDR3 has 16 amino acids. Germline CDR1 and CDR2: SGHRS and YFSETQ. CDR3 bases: TGCGCCAGCAGCTTGTCCCCCGACGGGAGGAACACTGAAGCTTTCTTT. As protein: CASSLSPDGRNTEAFF.

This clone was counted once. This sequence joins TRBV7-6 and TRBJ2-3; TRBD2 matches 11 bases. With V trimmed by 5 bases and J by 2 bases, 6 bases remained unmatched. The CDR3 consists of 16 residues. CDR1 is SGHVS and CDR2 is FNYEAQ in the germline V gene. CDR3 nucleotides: TGTGCCAGCAGCCCGCTAGCGGGGGGTAACACAGATACGCAGTATTTT. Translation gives CASSPLAGGNTDTQYF.

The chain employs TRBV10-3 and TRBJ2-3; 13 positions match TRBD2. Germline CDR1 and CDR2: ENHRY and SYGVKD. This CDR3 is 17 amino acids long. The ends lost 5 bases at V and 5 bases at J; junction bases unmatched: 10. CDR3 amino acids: CAISSPGLAGRGDTQYF. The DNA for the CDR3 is TGTGCCATCAGTTCGCCGGGACTAGCGGGACGCGGAGATACGCAGTATTTT.

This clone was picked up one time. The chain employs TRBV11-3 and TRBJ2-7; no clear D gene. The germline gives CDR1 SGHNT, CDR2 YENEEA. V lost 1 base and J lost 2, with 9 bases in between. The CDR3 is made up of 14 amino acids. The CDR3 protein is CASSLGRSTYEQYF. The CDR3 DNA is TGTGCCAGCAGCTTAGGGCGGAGCACCTACGAGCAGTACTTC.

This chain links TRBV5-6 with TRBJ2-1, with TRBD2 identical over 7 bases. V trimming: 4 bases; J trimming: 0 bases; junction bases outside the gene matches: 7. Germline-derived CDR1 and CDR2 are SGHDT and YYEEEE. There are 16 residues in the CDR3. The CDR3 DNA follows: TGTGCCAGCAGCCGGGGAGGGCGGTCCTCCTACAATGAGCAGTTCTTC. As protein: CASSRGGRSSYNEQFF.

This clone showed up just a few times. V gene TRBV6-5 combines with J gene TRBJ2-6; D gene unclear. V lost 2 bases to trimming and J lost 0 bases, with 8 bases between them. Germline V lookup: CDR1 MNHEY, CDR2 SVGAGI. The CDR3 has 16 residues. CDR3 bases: TGTGCCAGCAGTTACGCACCGGGCTCTGGGGCCAACGTCCTGACTTTC. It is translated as CASSYAPGSGANVLTF.

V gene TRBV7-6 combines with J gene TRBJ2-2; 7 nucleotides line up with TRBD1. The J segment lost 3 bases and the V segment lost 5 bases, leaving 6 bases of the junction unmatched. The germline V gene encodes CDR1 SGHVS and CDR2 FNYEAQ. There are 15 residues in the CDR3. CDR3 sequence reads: CASSPRTGHTGELFF. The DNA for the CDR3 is TGTGCCAGCAGCCCGCGGACAGGACACACCGGGGAGCTGTTTTTT.

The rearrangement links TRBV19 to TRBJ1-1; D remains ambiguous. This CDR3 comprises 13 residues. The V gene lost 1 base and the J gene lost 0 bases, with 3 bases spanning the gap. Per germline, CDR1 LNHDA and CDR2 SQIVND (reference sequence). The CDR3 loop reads CASSIVMNTEAFF. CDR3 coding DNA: TGTGCCAGTAGTATAGTCATGAACACTGAAGCTTTCTTT. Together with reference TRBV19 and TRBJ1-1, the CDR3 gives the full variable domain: DGGITQSPKYLFRKEGQNVTLSCEQNLNHDAMYWYRQDPGQGLRLIYYSQIVNDFQKGDIAEGYSVSREKKESFPLTVTSAQKNPTAFYLCASSIVMNTEAFFGQGTRLTVV.

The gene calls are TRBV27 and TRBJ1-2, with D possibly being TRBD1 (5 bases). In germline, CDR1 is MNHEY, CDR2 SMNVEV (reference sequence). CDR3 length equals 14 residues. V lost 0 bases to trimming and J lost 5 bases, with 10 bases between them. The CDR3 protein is CASSLSGRAYGYTF. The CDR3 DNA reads TGTGCCAGCAGTTTATCGGGCAGGGCTTATGGCTACACCTTC.

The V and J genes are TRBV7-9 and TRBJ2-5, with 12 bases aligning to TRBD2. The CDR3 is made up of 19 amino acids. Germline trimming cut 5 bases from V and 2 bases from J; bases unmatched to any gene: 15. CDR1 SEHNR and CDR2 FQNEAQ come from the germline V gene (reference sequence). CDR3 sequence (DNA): TGTGCCAGCAGCCCGGGGTTACCTAGCGGGAGGGCGTTACAAGAGACCCAGTACTTC. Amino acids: CASSPGLPSGRALQETQYF.

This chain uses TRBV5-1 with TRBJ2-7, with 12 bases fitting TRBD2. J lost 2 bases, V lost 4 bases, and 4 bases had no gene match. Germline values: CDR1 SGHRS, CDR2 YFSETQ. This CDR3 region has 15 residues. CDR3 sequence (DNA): TGCGCCAGCAGCCTAAGGACTAGCGGGACCTACGAGCAGTACTTC. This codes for CASSLRTSGTYEQYF.

CDR3 sequence (DNA): TGTGCCACCAGTCAGGGGTGGCCAGATACGCAGTATTTT. This translates into CATSQGWPDTQYF. The chain is built from TRBV15 and TRBJ2-3; TRBD1 might be the D (6 bases). The V end was cut by 6 bases, the J end by 4 bases, with 11 bases between. The CDR3 extends over 13 amino acids. Germline values: CDR1 LNHNV, CDR2 YYDKDF (reference sequence).

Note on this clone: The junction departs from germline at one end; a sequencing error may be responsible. The CDR3 region is CASRVTRGNAGELFF. CDR3 coding DNA: TGTGCCAGCAGGGTAACACGGGGGAACGCCGGGGAGCTGTTTTTT. The V call is TRBV6-5, the J call TRBJ2-2; tentatively, D is TRBD2 (6 bases). Per germline, CDR1 MNHEY and CDR2 SVGAGI. CDR3 length equals 15 residues.

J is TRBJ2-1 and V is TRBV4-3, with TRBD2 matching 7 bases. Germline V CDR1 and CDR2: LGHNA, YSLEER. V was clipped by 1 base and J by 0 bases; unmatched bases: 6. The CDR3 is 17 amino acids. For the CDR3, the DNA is TGCGCCAGCAGCCAAGTACTAGCGCAAGTCTCCTACAATGAGCAGTTCTTC. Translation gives CASSQVLAQVSYNEQFF.

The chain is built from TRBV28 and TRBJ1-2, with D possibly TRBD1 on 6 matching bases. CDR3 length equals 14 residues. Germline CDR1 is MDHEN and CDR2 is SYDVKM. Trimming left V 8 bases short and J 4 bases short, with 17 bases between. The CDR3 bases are TGTGCCAGCCGGCCTCAAGGGACAAGCTATGGCTACACCTTC. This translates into CASRPQGTSYGYTF.

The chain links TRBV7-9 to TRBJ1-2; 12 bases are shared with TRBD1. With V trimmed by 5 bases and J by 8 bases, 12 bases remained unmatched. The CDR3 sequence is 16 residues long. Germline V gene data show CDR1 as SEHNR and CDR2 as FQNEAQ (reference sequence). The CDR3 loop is CASSTPGQGAIWGYTF. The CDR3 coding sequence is TGTGCCAGCAGCACTCCGGGACAGGGGGCCATATGGGGCTACACCTTC.

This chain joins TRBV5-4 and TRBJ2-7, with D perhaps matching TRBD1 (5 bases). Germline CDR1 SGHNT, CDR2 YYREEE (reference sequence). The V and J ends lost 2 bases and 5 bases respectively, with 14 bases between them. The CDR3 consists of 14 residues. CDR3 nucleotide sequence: TGTGCCAGCAGCTTACCAGGGCCCGGTGACGAGCAGTACTTC. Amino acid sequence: CASSLPGPGDEQYF. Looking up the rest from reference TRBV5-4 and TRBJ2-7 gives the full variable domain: ETGVTQSPTHLIKTRGQQVTLRCSSQSGHNTVSWYQQALGQGPQFIFQYYREEENGRGNFPPRFSGLQFPNYSSELNVNALELDDSALYLCASSLPGPGDEQYFGPGTRLTVT.

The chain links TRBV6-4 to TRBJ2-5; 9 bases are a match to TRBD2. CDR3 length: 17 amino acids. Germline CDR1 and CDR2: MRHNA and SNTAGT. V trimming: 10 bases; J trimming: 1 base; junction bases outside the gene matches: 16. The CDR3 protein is CAKTEVPAGGGQETQYF. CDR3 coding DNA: TGTGCCAAGACCGAGGTCCCGGCGGGAGGGGGCCAAGAGACCCAGTACTTC.

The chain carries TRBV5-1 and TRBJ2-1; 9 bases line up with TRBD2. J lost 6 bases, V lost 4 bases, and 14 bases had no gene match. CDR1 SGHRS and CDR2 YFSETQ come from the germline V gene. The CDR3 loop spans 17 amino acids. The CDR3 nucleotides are TGCGCCAGCAGCCCCGGGGGGGTTAGCGGGAGCCCCAATGAGCAGTTCTTC. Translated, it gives CASSPGGVSGSPNEQFF.

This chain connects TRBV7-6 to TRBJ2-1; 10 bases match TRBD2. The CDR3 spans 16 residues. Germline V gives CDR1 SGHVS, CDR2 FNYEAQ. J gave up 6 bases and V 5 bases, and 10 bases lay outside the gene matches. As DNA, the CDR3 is TGTGCCAGCAGCGCGAATCTAGCGGGAGTCTCCAATGAGCAGTTCTTC. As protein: CASSANLAGVSNEQFF.

The CDR3 bases are TGTGCCAGCAGCGTAGCCGGGGGGGGGAACACTGAAGCTTTCTTT. The encoded protein is CASSVAGGGNTEAFF. The V and J genes are TRBV9 and TRBJ1-1; D is possibly TRBD1 (5 bases). This CDR3 contains 15 residues. Trimming shortened V by 0 bases and J by 1 base, and 10 bases separated the two germline ends. Germline CDR1 reads SGDLS; CDR2 reads YYNGEE. Complete variable domain (other parts from reference TRBV9 and TRBJ1-1): DSGVTQTPKHLITATGQRVTLRCSPRSGDLSVYWYQQSLDQGLQFLIQYYNGEERAKGNILERFSAQQFPDLHSELNLSSLELGDSALYFCASSVAGGGNTEAFFGQGTRLTVV.